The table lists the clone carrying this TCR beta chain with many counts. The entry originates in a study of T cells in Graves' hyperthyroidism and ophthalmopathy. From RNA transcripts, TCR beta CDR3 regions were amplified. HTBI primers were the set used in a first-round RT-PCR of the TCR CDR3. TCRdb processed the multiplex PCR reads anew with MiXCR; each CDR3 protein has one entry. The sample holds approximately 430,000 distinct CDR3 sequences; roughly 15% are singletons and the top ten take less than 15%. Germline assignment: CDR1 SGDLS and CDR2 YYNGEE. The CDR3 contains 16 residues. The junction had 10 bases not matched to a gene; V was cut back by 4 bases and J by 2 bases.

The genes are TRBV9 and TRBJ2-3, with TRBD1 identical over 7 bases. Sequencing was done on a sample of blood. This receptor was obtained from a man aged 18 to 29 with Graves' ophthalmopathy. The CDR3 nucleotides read TGTGCCAGCAGCTCGACAGGGAGAGCTCTCACAGATACGCAGTATTTT. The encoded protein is CASSSTGRALTDTQYF. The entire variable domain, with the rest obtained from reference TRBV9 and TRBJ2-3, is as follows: DSGVTQTPKHLITATGQRVTLRCSPRSGDLSVYWYQQSLDQGLQFLIQYYNGEERAKGNILERFSAQQFPDLHSELNLSSLELGDSALYFCASSSTGRALTDTQYFGPGTRLTVL.